A single sample gave rise to the 15 T cell receptor beta chains below, sequenced in a study of T cell responses to AZD1222 COVID-19 vaccine. Assay: immunoSEQ multiplex PCR; the TCRdb copy retains only in-frame clones and omits some. The sample lists approximately 84,000 clones, 83% occurring once. This specimen consisted of peripheral blood, obtained 28 days after the second AZD1222 dose. Source of these receptors: an adult who received the AZD1222 COVID-19 vaccine.

This chain joins TRBV7-2 and TRBJ2-7, with D hard to call. This CDR3 has 15 residues. CDR1 and CDR2 from the germline V gene are SGHTA and FQGNSA. Trimming removed 0 bases from V and 5 bases from J, with 14 bases in between. CDR3 in amino acids: CASSLAGVSNDEQYF. The CDR3 DNA sequence: TGTGCCAGCAGCTTAGCCGGAGTTAGTAACGACGAGCAGTACTTC.

This chain links TRBV3-1 (or the pseudogene TRBV3-2) with TRBJ2-3, with 13 bases identical to TRBD2. CDR1 is LGHDT, CDR2 YNNKEL, per germline (reference sequence). This CDR3 is built from 16 residues. J lost 9 bases, V lost 0 bases, and 6 bases had no gene match. The CDR3 region has the DNA TGTGCCAGCAGCCAAGATCGACGACTAGCGGGAGGCACGCAGTATTTT. Translated: CASSQDRRLAGGTQYF.

CDR3 nucleotides: TGTGCCAGCAGCTTTAGCGGGAGTAGGTCCTACAATGAGCAGTTCTTC. Amino acids: CASSFSGSRSYNEQFF. The chain has TRBV5-6 and TRBJ2-1; 9 bases agree with TRBD2. The CDR3 contains 16 residues. Germline assignment: CDR1 SGHDT and CDR2 YYEEEE. Trimming removed 2 bases from V and 1 base from J; junction bases left unmatched: 4.

The chain recombines TRBV7-9 with TRBJ2-7, with D possibly TRBD1 on 5 matching bases. The length of the CDR3 is 13 residues. CDR1 SEHNR and CDR2 FQNEAQ come from the germline V gene (reference sequence). V lost 5 bases, J lost 13 bases, and 21 bases lay in between. CDR3 protein: CASSLGSSLGPYF. The CDR3 coding sequence is TGTGCCAGCAGCCTGGGATCTTCGTTGGGGCCATACTTC.

The chain couples TRBV10-3 to TRBJ2-6; 7 nucleotides agree with TRBD1. The CDR3 extends over 15 amino acids. CDR1 and CDR2 from the germline V gene are ENHRY and SYGVKD. The V gene end was trimmed by 5 bases and the J gene end by 4 bases; junction bases not matched to a gene: 5. The CDR3 here is CAISLGQAGANVLTF. The CDR3 DNA is TGTGCCATCAGTCTAGGACAGGCGGGGGCCAACGTCCTGACTTTC.

CDR3 in amino acids: CASSWGWGEAFF. In DNA form, the CDR3 reads TGTGCCAGCAGTTGGGGATGGGGTGAAGCTTTCTTT. This chain links TRBV6-2 or TRBV6-3 with TRBJ1-1, with D hard to call. Trimming cost V 4 bases and J 7 bases, with 10 bases left between them. The CDR3 contains 12 residues. Germline V gives CDR1 MNHEY, CDR2 SVGEGT.

The chain carries TRBV7-3 and TRBJ2-7; 10 nucleotides line up with TRBD1. CDR1 and CDR2 from the germline V gene are SGHTA and FQGTGA. The CDR3 is 14 amino acids. V trimming: 4 bases; J trimming: 5 bases; junction bases outside the gene matches: 5. DNA for the CDR3: TGTGCCAGCAGCTCCGGACAGGGGGGCAACGAGCAGTACTTC. Its protein product is CASSSGQGGNEQYF. The entire variable domain, with the rest obtained from reference TRBV7-3 and TRBJ2-7, is as follows: GAGVSQTPSNKVTEKGKYVELRCDPISGHTALYWYRQSLGQGPEFLIYFQGTGAADDSGLPNDRFFAVRPEGSVSTLKIQRTERGDSAVYLCASSSGQGGNEQYFGPGTRLTVT.

The chain has TRBV9 and TRBJ1-2, with D possibly being TRBD1 (5 bases). CDR3 length: 14 residues. V was pared by 6 bases and J by 0 bases, with 12 bases between. Germline loops: CDR1 SGDLS, CDR2 YYNGEE. The CDR3 region is CASNQRGTNYGYTF. The CDR3 coding sequence is TGTGCCAGCAACCAGAGGGGCACTAACTATGGCTACACCTTC. Together with reference TRBV9 and TRBJ1-2, the CDR3 gives the full variable domain: DSGVTQTPKHLITATGQRVTLRCSPRSGDLSVYWYQQSLDQGLQFLIQYYNGEERAKGNILERFSAQQFPDLHSELNLSSLELGDSALYFCASNQRGTNYGYTFGSGTRLTVV.

The rearrangement joins TRBV2 to TRBJ1-6, with D perhaps TRBD1 (6 bases). The CDR3 totals 14 residues. Trimming cost V 4 bases and J 10 bases, with 14 bases left between them. Germline V gives CDR1 SNHLY, CDR2 FYNNEI. The CDR3 loop is CASSVGRGDSPLHF. In DNA form, the CDR3 reads TGTGCCAGCAGTGTGGGCAGGGGAGACTCACCCCTCCACTTT.

The chain employs TRBV18 and TRBJ2-7, with D possibly TRBD2 on 6 matching bases. V gave up 3 bases and J gave up 3 bases, with 9 bases separating them. Germline V gene lookup returns CDR1 KGHSH and CDR2 LQKENI. CDR3 size: 13 residues. The CDR3 loop is CASSPLGGYEQYF. The CDR3 nucleotides read TGTGCCAGCTCACCCTTGGGGGGCTACGAGCAGTACTTC.

This clone showed up just once. The V and J genes are TRBV28 and TRBJ2-7, with D uncertain. V was shortened by 7 bases and J by 1 base, with 5 bases between the two germline ends. In germline, CDR1 is MDHEN, CDR2 SYDVKM. There are 11 residues in the CDR3. The CDR3 sequence: CASTRSYEQYF. The DNA of the CDR3 is TGTGCCAGCACCCGTTCCTACGAGCAGTACTTC. Using reference TRBV28 and TRBJ2-7 for the parts outside the CDR3, the full variable domain is DVKVTQSSRYLVKRTGEKVFLECVQDMDHENMFWYRQDPGLGLRLIYFSYDVKMKEKGDIPEGYSVSREKKERFSLILESASTNQTSMYLCASTRSYEQYFGPGTRLTVT.

The rearrangement links TRBV6-5 to TRBJ1-2, with D possibly TRBD1 on 6 matching bases. The CDR3 consists of 15 residues. CDR1 is MNHEY, CDR2 SVGAGI, per germline. V was clipped by 6 bases and J by 2 bases, with 16 bases between them. CDR3 nucleotide sequence: TGTGCCAGCAGAAAGGGACATCGGGGGAACTATGGCTACACCTTC. This sequence encodes CASRKGHRGNYGYTF.

The rearrangement uses TRBV29-1 and TRBJ2-7; D possibly corresponds to TRBD1 (5 bases). The germline V gene has CDR1 SQVTM and CDR2 ANQGSEA. V was clipped by 1 base and J by 3 bases, with 10 bases between them. The CDR3 spans 13 residues. CDR3 amino acids: CSVEGQSNYEQYF. The CDR3 DNA reads as TGCAGCGTTGAAGGACAGAGTAACTACGAGCAGTACTTC.

V and J are TRBV6-2 or TRBV6-3 and TRBJ1-2, with 8 positions matching TRBD1. There are 13 residues in the CDR3. V was pared by 4 bases and J by 7 bases, with 5 bases of the junction left unmatched. Germline V CDR1 and CDR2: MNHEY, SVGEGT. This CDR3 is CASSSRDRSGYTF. CDR3 DNA sequence: TGTGCCAGCAGTTCCCGGGACAGGTCTGGCTACACCTTC.

CDR3 protein: CASSSLLTGGASEKLFF. CDR3 DNA: TGTGCCAGCAGTTCTTTATTAACAGGGGGCGCGAGTGAAAAACTGTTTTTT. The rearrangement links TRBV27 to TRBJ1-4; 9 bases map to TRBD1. The ends lost 4 bases at V and 7 bases at J; junction bases unmatched: 13. The germline V gene has CDR1 MNHEY and CDR2 SMNVEV (reference sequence). The CDR3 length is 17 residues.